This TCR beta chain was recovered during a study of blood T cell repertoires in COVID-19. Study context: COVID-19 samples collected from the United States, Italy and Spain covered acute and convalescent phases. From T cells, B-cell-depleted T cells, or PBMCs came the material, which was cDNA or gDNA.

Original processing notes: Estimation of nucleated cell counts was performed using reference gene primer amplification. Here immunoSEQ multiplex PCR was the method, and the copy in TCRdb shows in-frame clones only, minus some. V and J calls and clone size come straight from that table; D and trimming were deduced from the DNA. This table has over 250,000 clones, about 89% appearing once. This CDR3 has 18 amino acids. Trimming removed 0 bases from V and 0 bases from J, with 15 bases in between. Germline loops: CDR1 SEHNR, CDR2 FQNEAQ (reference sequence). Seattle-derived patients entered the study during active infection and were followed longitudinally.

V usage is TRBV7-9 and J usage is TRBJ1-3; D possibly corresponds to TRBD1 (5 bases). The sequence was collected from a woman aged 25-40 years with COVID-19, enrolled during active disease. The specimen was peripheral blood. The CDR3 loop reads CASSLAGRGRSSGNTIYF. For the CDR3, the DNA is TGTGCCAGCAGCTTAGCGGGGCGGGGCCGAAGCTCTGGAAACACCATATATTTT.